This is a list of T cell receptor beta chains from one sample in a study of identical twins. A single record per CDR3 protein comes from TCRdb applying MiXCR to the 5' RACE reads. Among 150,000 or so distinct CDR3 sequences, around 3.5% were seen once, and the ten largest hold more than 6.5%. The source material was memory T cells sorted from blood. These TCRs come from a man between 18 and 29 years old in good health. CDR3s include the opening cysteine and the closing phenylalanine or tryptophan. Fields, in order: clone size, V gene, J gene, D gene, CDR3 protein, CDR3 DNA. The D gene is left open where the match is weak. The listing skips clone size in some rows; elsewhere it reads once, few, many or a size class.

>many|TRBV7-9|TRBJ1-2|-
CASSSSSANYGYTF
TGTGCCAGCAGCTCAAGCAGTGCTAACTATGGCTACACCTTC
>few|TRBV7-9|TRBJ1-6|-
CASSPSPLHF
TGTGCCAGCAGCCCTTCACCCCTCCACTTT
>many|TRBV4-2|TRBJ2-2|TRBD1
CASSHQPGTGVPGELFF
TGTGCCAGCAGCCACCAACCCGGGACAGGGGTCCCCGGGGAGCTGTTTTTT
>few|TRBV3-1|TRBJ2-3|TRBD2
CASSHSSGSTDTQYF
TGTGCCAGCAGCCATTCTAGCGGAAGCACAGATACGCAGTATTTT
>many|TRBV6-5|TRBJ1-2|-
CASSYLMGRSVYGYTF
TGTGCCAGCAGCTATCTGATGGGACGGAGTGTCTATGGCTACACCTTC
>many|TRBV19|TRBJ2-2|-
CASSQYPPGGGGYTGELFF
TGTGCCAGTAGTCAATACCCTCCCGGTGGAGGGGGCTATACCGGGGAGCTGTTTTTT
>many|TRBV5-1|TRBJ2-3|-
CASSSRLGGDTQYF
TGCGCCAGCAGCTCCCGACTAGGAGGAGATACGCAGTATTTT
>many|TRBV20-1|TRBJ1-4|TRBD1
CSAVGVGQGNEKLFF
TGCAGTGCTGTGGGCGTGGGACAGGGCAATGAAAAACTGTTTTTT
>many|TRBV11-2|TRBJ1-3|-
CASSVLAGSGNTIYF
TGTGCCAGCAGCGTTCTGGCAGGTTCGGGAAACACCATATATTTT
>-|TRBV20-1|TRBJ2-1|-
CSARRAGSSYNEHFF
TGCAGTGCTAGGCGGGCGGGCAGCTCCTACAATGAGCATTTCTTC
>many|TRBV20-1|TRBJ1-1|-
CSVQDSGNTEAFF
TGCAGTGTCCAGGACAGCGGGAACACTGAAGCTTTCTTT
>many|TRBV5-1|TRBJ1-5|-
CASSLNPEPNQPQHF
TGCGCCAGCAGCTTGAACCCGGAACCTAATCAGCCCCAGCATTTT
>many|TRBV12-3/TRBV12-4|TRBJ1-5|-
CASSPDTALNQPQHF
TGTGCCAGCAGTCCCGACACCGCCCTCAATCAGCCCCAGCATTTT
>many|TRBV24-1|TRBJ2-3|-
CATSDLSGAADTQYF
TGTGCCACCAGTGATTTGTCGGGGGCAGCGGATACGCAGTATTTT
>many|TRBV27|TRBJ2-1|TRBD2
CASSFGLAGTSNEQFF
TGTGCCAGCAGTTTCGGGCTAGCGGGGACCAGCAATGAGCAGTTCTTC
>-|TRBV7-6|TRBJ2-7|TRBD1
CASSLGGFYSRDRDTEQYF
TGTGCCAGCAGCCTAGGGGGGTTTTACAGCAGGGACAGGGATACCGAGCAGTACTTC
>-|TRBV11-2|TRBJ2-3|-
CASSYVGALDTQYF
TGTGCCAGCAGTTATGTTGGGGCCCTAGATACGCAGTATTTT
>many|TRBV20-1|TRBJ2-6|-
CSALESTGANVLTF
TGCAGTGCTCTTGAATCGACTGGGGCCAACGTCCTGACTTTC
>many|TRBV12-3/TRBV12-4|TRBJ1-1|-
CASNERGRWNTEAFF
TGTGCCAGCAACGAACGTGGACGCTGGAACACTGAAGCTTTCTTT
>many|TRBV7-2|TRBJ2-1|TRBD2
CASSLGLAVYEQFF
TGTGCCAGCAGCTTAGGACTAGCGGTTTATGAGCAGTTCTTC
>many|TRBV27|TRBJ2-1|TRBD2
CASSVPSGSPSYEQFF
TGTGCCAGCAGTGTACCCAGCGGGAGTCCCTCCTATGAGCAGTTCTTC
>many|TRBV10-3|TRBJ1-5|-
CAISESAKYQPQHF
TGTGCCATCAGTGAGTCGGCCAAATATCAGCCCCAGCATTTT
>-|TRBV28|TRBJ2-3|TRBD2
CASSLSTGGSHGTDTQYF
TGTGCCAGCAGTTTATCCACGGGAGGGAGCCATGGCACAGATACGCAGTATTTT
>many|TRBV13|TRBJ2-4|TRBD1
CASSPMGTGNIQYF
TGTGCCAGCTCACCCATGGGGACAGGGAACATTCAGTACTTC
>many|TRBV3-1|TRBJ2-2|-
CASRRGGGTGELFF
TGTGCCAGCAGGAGAGGGGGAGGCACCGGGGAGCTGTTTTTT
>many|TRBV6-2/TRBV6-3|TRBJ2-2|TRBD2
CASSLRLAGGPVTGELFF
TGTGCCAGCAGTCTACGACTAGCGGGAGGGCCGGTCACCGGGGAGCTGTTTTTT
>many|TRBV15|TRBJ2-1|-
CATGLTVHNEQFF
TGTGCCACCGGACTTACCGTCCACAATGAGCAGTTCTTC
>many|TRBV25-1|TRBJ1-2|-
CASSEVRGGYTF
TGTGCCAGCAGTGAAGTAAGGGGGGGCTACACCTTC
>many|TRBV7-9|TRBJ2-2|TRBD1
CAAKQGATGELFF
TGTGCCGCCAAACAGGGGGCAACCGGGGAGCTGTTTTTT
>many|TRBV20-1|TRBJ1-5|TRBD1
CSARAGVQGGPQHF
TGCAGTGCTAGGGCGGGGGTCCAGGGGGGGCCCCAGCATTTT
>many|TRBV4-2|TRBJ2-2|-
CASSQDPAANTGELFF
TGTGCCAGCAGCCAAGACCCGGCCGCGAACACCGGGGAGCTGTTTTTT
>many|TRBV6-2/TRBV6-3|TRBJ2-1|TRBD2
CASSSGTINEQFF
TGTGCCAGCAGTTCCGGGACTATCAATGAGCAGTTCTTC
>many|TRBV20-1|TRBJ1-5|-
CSARVGGRGQPQHF
TGCAGTGCTAGGGTGGGGGGGCGCGGTCAGCCCCAGCATTTT
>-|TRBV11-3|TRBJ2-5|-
CASSAGPVETQYF
TGTGCCAGCAGCGCGGGACCGGTAGAGACCCAGTACTTC
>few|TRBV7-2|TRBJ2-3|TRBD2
CASSLTSGGGPTDTQYF
TGTGCCAGCAGCCTTACTAGCGGAGGGGGGCCCACAGATACGCAGTATTTT
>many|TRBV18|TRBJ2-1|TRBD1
CASSPLRTGAQEQFF
TGTGCCAGCTCACCCCTCAGGACAGGGGCTCAAGAGCAGTTCTTC
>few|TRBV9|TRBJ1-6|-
CASSVAGLDSPLHF
TGTGCCAGCAGCGTAGCAGGGCTTGATTCACCCCTCCACTTT
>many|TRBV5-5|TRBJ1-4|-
CASSLVGGEKLFF
TGTGCCAGCAGCTTGGTTGGGGGGGAAAAACTGTTTTTT
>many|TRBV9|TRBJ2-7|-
CASSVAGTRSYEQYF
TGTGCCAGCAGCGTAGCCGGGACGAGGAGTTACGAGCAGTACTTC
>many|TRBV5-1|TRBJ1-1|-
CASSLEENTEAFF
TGCGCCAGCAGCTTAGAAGAGAACACTGAAGCTTTCTTT
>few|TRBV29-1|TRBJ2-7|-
CSVEGGPSYEQYF
TGCAGCGTTGAGGGCGGGCCCTCCTACGAGCAGTACTTC
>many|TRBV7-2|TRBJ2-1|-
CASSLAPFSYNEQFF
TGTGCCAGCAGCTTAGCGCCCTTCTCCTACAATGAGCAGTTCTTC
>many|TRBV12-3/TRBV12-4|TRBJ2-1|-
CASSLSGRDEQFF
TGTGCCAGCAGTTTGAGTGGCAGGGATGAGCAGTTCTTC
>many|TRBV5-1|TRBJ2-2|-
CASTGGASELGELFF
TGCGCCAGCACAGGCGGAGCATCTGAACTCGGGGAGCTGTTTTTT
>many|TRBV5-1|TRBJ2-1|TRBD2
CASSLFLAGGKEQFF
TGCGCCAGCAGCTTGTTTCTAGCGGGAGGGAAGGAGCAGTTCTTC
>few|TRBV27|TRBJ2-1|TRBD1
CASRGFLQGASEQFF
TGTGCCAGCAGGGGCTTCTTACAGGGGGCGTCTGAGCAGTTCTTC